Below, 16 T cell receptor beta chains from the same sample are listed, as sequenced in a study of blood T cell repertoires in COVID-19. TCRdb's table, derived via immunoSEQ multiplex PCR, lists solely in-frame clones and lacks some. The sample holds 70,000 to 95,000 clones, around four fifths seen once. Sequencing was performed on peripheral blood. These receptors were collected from a man aged 55-75 years with COVID-19, enrolled during active disease.

The rearrangement joins TRBV2 to TRBJ2-2; 7 positions agree with TRBD2. The CDR3 extends over 14 amino acids. Germline trimming cut 7 bases from V and 0 bases from J; bases unmatched to any gene: 2. CDR1 and CDR2 from the germline V gene are SNHLY and FYNNEI. CDR3 bases: TGTGCCAGCACGGGGGGTGCGAACACCGGGGAGCTGTTTTTT. Its translation: CASTGGANTGELFF.

The chain combines TRBV7-9 with TRBJ2-2; 8 bases map to TRBD2. The CDR3 runs to 15 residues. CDR1 and CDR2 (germline): SEHNR, FQNEAQ (reference sequence). Trimming cost V 2 bases and J 4 bases; bases outside gene matches: 3. The CDR3 DNA sequence: TGTGCCAGCAGCTTAAAAAGCGGGGGCACCGGGGAGCTGTTTTTT. As protein: CASSLKSGGTGELFF.

The chain recombines TRBV6-4 with TRBJ1-5, with 7 bases matching TRBD1. Germline V gene data show CDR1 as MRHNA and CDR2 as SNTAGT. Unmatched junction bases numbered 6, after V lost 0 bases and J lost 4 bases. CDR3 length equals 16 residues. Written as DNA, the CDR3 is TGTGCCAGCAGTGACTCCCGGGGCAGGGGGAATCAGCCCCAGCATTTT. It is translated as CASSDSRGRGNQPQHF.

V is TRBV3-1 (or the pseudogene TRBV3-2) and J is TRBJ1-4; no clear D. The CDR3 is 11 residues long. The germline V and J ends were trimmed by 5 bases and 6 bases, with 4 bases remaining between them. In germline, CDR1 is LGHDT, CDR2 YNNKEL (reference sequence). CDR3 DNA sequence: TGTGCCAGCAGCGTCGATGAAAAACTGTTTTTT. Translated, it gives CASSVDEKLFF.

This sequence joins TRBV19 and TRBJ2-5; D is ambiguous. The V gene's germline CDR1 is LNHDA and CDR2 SQIVND (reference sequence). The CDR3 spans 11 residues. Trimming pared 9 bases from V and 5 bases from J, leaving 10 bases between. This CDR3 is CASRRRETQYF. The CDR3 nucleotides are TGTGCCAGCCGGCGGCGGGAGACCCAGTACTTC.

This rearrangement joins TRBV4-3 to TRBJ1-2; D remains ambiguous. Germline CDR1 LGHNA, CDR2 YSLEER. V shed 0 bases and J shed 8 bases, with 13 bases lying between them. This CDR3 comprises 14 residues. In nucleotides, the CDR3 is TGCGCCAGCAGCCAAGATCTGGGGAGTCACGGCTACACCTTC. It codes for CASSQDLGSHGYTF.

V usage is TRBV2 and J usage is TRBJ2-1, with D tentatively TRBD1 (5 bases). V was shortened by 6 bases and J by 3 bases, with 12 bases between the two germline ends. The CDR3 loop spans 14 amino acids. The germline CDR1 and CDR2 sequences are SNHLY and FYNNEI. The CDR3: CASRLQDLYNEQFF. Written as DNA, the CDR3 is TGTGCCAGCAGGTTACAGGACCTCTACAATGAGCAGTTCTTC.

The chain carries TRBV2 and TRBJ2-3; possibly TRBD2 for D (5 bases). V was shortened by 7 bases and J by 2 bases, with 10 bases between the two germline ends. The CDR3 loop spans 13 amino acids. The germline V gene has CDR1 SNHLY and CDR2 FYNNEI. The CDR3 here is CASTLATTDTQYF. Here the CDR3 DNA reads TGTGCCAGCACGCTAGCTACCACAGATACGCAGTATTTT.

This rearrangement joins TRBV6-4 to TRBJ2-7, with 7 bases aligning to TRBD1. The germline CDR1 and CDR2 sequences are MRHNA and SNTAGT. CDR3 length equals 14 residues. Trimming at V came to 5 bases and at J to 6 bases, leaving 10 bases not matched to a gene. CDR3 in DNA: TGTGCCAGCAGTCCTACAGGGGTCCTCGCCGAGCAGTACTTC. Residues: CASSPTGVLAEQYF.

The V and J genes are TRBV7-2 and TRBJ1-3; a possible D gene is TRBD1 (6 bases). Between the trimmed V and J ends, which lost 1 base and 0 bases, there was a span of 13 bases. CDR3 size: 17 residues. CDR1 and CDR2 from the germline V gene are SGHTA and FQGNSA. The CDR3 loop is CASSLVLGARSGNTIYF. The CDR3 DNA reads as TGTGCCAGCAGCTTAGTCCTGGGGGCCCGCTCTGGAAACACCATATATTTT.

The J gene is TRBJ2-3, the V gene TRBV3-1 (or the pseudogene TRBV3-2); 10 bases match TRBD2. The germline V gene has CDR1 LGHDT and CDR2 YNNKEL (reference sequence). The CDR3 is 15 amino acids. Unmatched junction bases numbered 1, after V lost 1 base and J lost 3 bases. CDR3 in amino acids: CASSQGGLATDTQYF. The CDR3 DNA sequence: TGTGCCAGCAGCCAAGGGGGACTAGCGACAGATACGCAGTATTTT.

CDR3 coding DNA: TGTGCCAGCAGTCGTTTACAGGGCGGCGGGGAGCTGTTTTTT. Translation: CASSRLQGGGELFF. The chain couples TRBV3-1 (or the pseudogene TRBV3-2) to TRBJ2-2; D may be TRBD1 (6 bases). The V end lost 6 bases, the J end lost 7 bases, and 15 bases lay between the germline ends. Germline CDR1 is LGHDT and CDR2 is YNNKEL (reference sequence). This CDR3 is built from 14 residues.

The rearrangement joins TRBV4-3 to TRBJ2-7, with D unresolved. With 0 bases removed from V and 6 bases from J, the gap between germline ends came to 15 bases. Germline assignment: CDR1 LGHNA and CDR2 YSLEER. The CDR3 runs 15 residues. CDR3 region: CASSQESTRPGEQYF. CDR3 nucleotides: TGCGCCAGCAGCCAAGAATCGACCAGACCGGGCGAGCAGTACTTC.

This clone was counted a single time. This chain links TRBV6-6 with TRBJ1-1, with a weak D call TRBD1 (6 bases). This CDR3 spans 14 amino acids. V was trimmed by 1 base and J by 1 base, leaving 7 bases between them. Germline V gene sequence: CDR1 MNHNY, CDR2 SVGAGI (reference sequence). The CDR3 loop reads CASSYLTGNTEAFF. The CDR3 nucleotides read TGTGCCAGCAGTTACTTGACAGGGAACACTGAAGCTTTCTTT.

V is TRBV6-2 or TRBV6-3 and J is TRBJ2-5; no firm D call. From germline, CDR1 is MNHEY and CDR2 SVGEGT. Trimming left V 2 bases short and J 5 bases short, with 6 bases between. The CDR3 loop spans 12 amino acids. CDR3 sequence: CASSYRQETQYF. CDR3 coding DNA: TGTGCCAGCAGTTACCGCCAGGAGACCCAGTACTTC.

The chain combines TRBV2 with TRBJ2-3, with 11 bases that match TRBD2. Germline CDR1 SNHLY, CDR2 FYNNEI. J lost 3 bases, V lost 4 bases, and 3 bases had no gene match. CDR3 length equals 15 residues. CDR3 amino acids: CASSASGRSTDTQYF. CDR3 sequence (DNA): TGTGCCAGCAGTGCTAGCGGGAGGAGTACAGATACGCAGTATTTT.